A selection of T cell receptor beta chains follows, all from one sample in a study of neurological immune-mediated disorders. TCRdb itself ran the 5' RACE reads through MiXCR, one entry per CDR3 protein. The sample has about 36,000 distinct CDR3 sequences, 10% seen once. Sequencing was performed on PBMCs. The receptors stem from a woman aged 25 to 39 with HTLV-1-associated myelopathy (HAM/TSP). The CDR3 runs from the conserved cysteine through the conserved F or W. D genes are given only for firm matches. Size is stated for part of the rows, as once, few or many counts, or as a class when the clone is expanded.

V	J	D	size	DNA	CDR3
TRBV20-1	TRBJ2-5	.	.	TGCAGTGCCTATGACGGGGGACAACGACAAGAGACCCAGTACTTC	CSAYDGGQRQETQYF
TRBV5-1	TRBJ2-1	.	many	TGCGCCAGCAGCGGGGGACCGACGAGCTCCTACAATGAGCAGTTCTTC	CASSGGPTSSYNEQFF
TRBV7-2	TRBJ2-2	.	many	TGTGCCAGCAGCTTAGGTGTAGCGAGGGAGCTGTTTTTT	CASSLGVARELFF
TRBV20-1	TRBJ1-1	TRBD1	many	TGCAGTGCACCGCGGACAGGGGGGGCTGAAGCTTTCTTT	CSAPRTGGAEAFF
TRBV12-3/TRBV12-4	TRBJ2-2	.	.	TGTGCCAGCAGGCGAGGAGCCGCAAACACCGGGGAGCTGTTTTTT	CASRRGAANTGELFF
TRBV20-1	TRBJ1-2	.	.	TGCAGTGCGCGGGCGGGGAAAGGCTACACCTTC	CSARAGKGYTF
TRBV6-5	TRBJ2-7	TRBD1	many	TGTGCCAGCAGTTACTCTTGGGGACAGGGAAGTTCCGAGCAGTACTTC	CASSYSWGQGSSEQYF
TRBV5-1	TRBJ1-1	.	.	TGCGCCAGCAGCCAGGGGTGGGGGACTGAAGCTTTCTTT	CASSQGWGTEAFF
TRBV6-2/TRBV6-3	TRBJ1-2	.	many	TGTGCCAGCAGTTACGGACGGTACTATGGCTACACCTTC	CASSYGRYYGYTF
TRBV18	TRBJ2-2	.	many	TGTGCCAGCTCCTCGGACACGAACACCGGGGAGCTGTTTTTT	CASSSDTNTGELFF
TRBV6-6	TRBJ2-2	TRBD1	many	TGTGCCAGCAGCCCGGACAGGTTGAGGGCCGGGGAGCTGTTTTTT	CASSPDRLRAGELFF
TRBV19	TRBJ2-1	TRBD2	.	TGTGCCAGTAGTACGGGACTAGCGAGATACAATGAGCAGTTCTTC	CASSTGLARYNEQFF
TRBV20-1	TRBJ2-7	TRBD1	many	TGCAGTCAGCCCGGGACAGGGGGTGGGGAGCAGTACTTC	CSQPGTGGGEQYF
TRBV20-1	TRBJ2-1	TRBD1	many	TGCAGTGCTAGAGCCGGGACAGCGAGCAATGAGCAGTTCTTC	CSARAGTASNEQFF
TRBV20-1	TRBJ2-5	.	many	TGCAGTGCTAGAGAGGCGGCTGCGGATATGACCCAGTACTTC	CSAREAAADMTQYF
TRBV7-8	TRBJ2-7	TRBD2	many	TGTGCCAGCTCTCCTAGCGGGGGCTCCTACGAGCAGTACTTC	CASSPSGGSYEQYF
TRBV7-2	TRBJ1-1	.	.	.	CASSFYICSARDPGSDTEAFF
TRBV18	TRBJ1-5	TRBD1	many	TGTGCCAGCTCACAACAGGGGGCCGGCAATCAGCCCCAGCATTTT	CASSQQGAGNQPQHF
TRBV10-3	TRBJ2-1	TRBD1	many	TGTGCCATCAGTGAGGGGACAGGTCCCGGTCGGTCAGAGCAGTTCTTC	CAISEGTGPGRSEQFF
TRBV4-1	TRBJ2-7	TRBD2	many	TGCGCCAGCAGCCAACGGACTAGCGAACTCGACGAGCAGTACTTC	CASSQRTSELDEQYF
TRBV12-3/TRBV12-4	TRBJ2-3	TRBD2	many	TGTGCCAGCAGGAGGACTAGCGGACGCACAGATACGCAGTATTTT	CASRRTSGRTDTQYF
TRBV25-1	TRBJ1-6	TRBD1	many	TGTGCCAGCAGTGGCCGACAGGGGGGATATTCACCCCTCCACTTT	CASSGRQGGYSPLHF
TRBV27	TRBJ1-2	TRBD1	many	TGTGCCAGCAGTTTAAACAGGGGTGGAGGGTATGGCTACACCTTC	CASSLNRGGGYGYTF
TRBV5-6	TRBJ1-5	.	medium-sized	TGTGCCAGCAGCTTGGGAGGGTTTAGCAATCAGCCCCAGCATTTT	CASSLGGFSNQPQHF
TRBV13	TRBJ2-1	TRBD1	many	TGTGCCAGCAGCTCCCGATGGGGGGACAGGGGTAACAATGAGCAGTTCTTC	CASSSRWGDRGNNEQFF
TRBV7-2	TRBJ1-5	TRBD1	many	TGTGCCAGCAGTGACAGGGTTTCCAATCAGCCCCAGCATTTT	CASSDRVSNQPQHF
TRBV5-1	TRBJ2-1	TRBD1	many	TGCGCCAGCAGCTTGGGGACAGGGCGGAACAATGAGCAGTTCTTC	CASSLGTGRNNEQFF
TRBV12-3/TRBV12-4	TRBJ2-7	.	many	TGTGCCAGCACTAGGTCGGCTAGCCTCAGGTCCTACGAGCAGTACTTC	CASTRSASLRSYEQYF
TRBV20-1	TRBJ2-1	.	.	TGCAGTGCTAGAGTTCCAGGGTTCGCCTACAATGAGCAGTTCTTC	CSARVPGFAYNEQFF
TRBV29-1	TRBJ1-1	.	many	TGCAGCGTCCATGGAGGGCGCACTGAAGCTTTCTTT	CSVHGGRTEAFF
TRBV5-1	TRBJ2-1	.	many	TGCGCCAGCAGCTCGGCGGTGGTGGAGGCTGAGCAGTTCTTC	CASSSAVVEAEQFF
TRBV5-5	TRBJ1-2	.	many	TGTGCCAGCAGCTTCTTGGAAGACTATGGCTACACCTTC	CASSFLEDYGYTF
TRBV20-1	TRBJ2-3	TRBD1	.	TGCAGTGCTTGGGGGACAGGCCTGGGGACGCAGTATTTT	CSAWGTGLGTQYF
TRBV20-1	TRBJ1-3	.	many	TGCAGTGCTAGAGATAACAGGGCTGGAAACACCATATATTTT	CSARDNRAGNTIYF
TRBV3-1	TRBJ2-3	TRBD2	.	TGTGTCATCAGCCAACCGGGGGGGGGAGATACGCAGTATTTT	CVISQPGGGDTQYF
TRBV10-3	TRBJ2-2	TRBD1	many	TGTGCCATCACTGGAACCCTAGGACAGGGACACACCGGGGAGCTGTTTTTT	CAITGTLGQGHTGELFF
TRBV18	TRBJ1-1	.	many	TGTGCCAGCTCACCAATGAGAGGGGAGAGGTTAGCTTTCTTT	CASSPMRGERLAFF
TRBV7-2	TRBJ2-1	TRBD2	many	TGTGCCAGCAGCCTAACCCCGTGGCGGGGGGCTCCCAATGAGCAGTTCTTC	CASSLTPWRGAPNEQFF
TRBV5-1	TRBJ2-3	TRBD2	many	TGCGCCAGCAGCTTCTGGACTAGCGGGGGCCGCACAGATACGCAGTATTTT	CASSFWTSGGRTDTQYF
TRBV5-1	TRBJ1-2	TRBD1	many	TGCGCCAGCAGCTTGGTCGGGACAGGGAATAATGGCTACACCTTC	CASSLVGTGNNGYTF